Listed below are T cell receptor beta chains from one sample, sequenced in a study of blood T cell repertoires in COVID-19. Sequencing was performed with immunoSEQ multiplex PCR; in TCRdb, only in-frame clones are kept and a portion is missing. The sample holds roughly 200,000 clones; approximately 80% are singletons and the top ten take around 8.8%. Material for sequencing was PBMCs or T cells enriched from blood (not recorded which). Receptors were obtained from a middle-aged man who had recovered from COVID-19. The conserved cysteine and the conserved F or W are not part of the CDR3 here.

CDR3aa | j_gene | v_gene
ASSLDRYNYGYT | TRBJ1-2 | TRBV5-1
ANSGHTNYGYT | TRBJ1-2 | TRBV10-3
ASSQSRDSEAF | TRBJ1-1 | TRBV23-1
ASSQDGLAGDTDTQY | TRBJ2-3 | TRBV4-1
ASSPVTGMYGYT | TRBJ1-2 | TRBV4-1
ATRDSYSYEQY | TRBJ2-7 | TRBV19
ASSQEGRRGSPLH | TRBJ1-6 | TRBV3-1/TRBV3-2
SVRGGQGRNEQY | TRBJ2-7 | TRBV29-1
ASSITGGNQPQH | TRBJ1-5 | TRBV19
ASSPEAGVKSYEQY | TRBJ2-7 | TRBV18
ASSLLVSYEQY | TRBJ2-7 | TRBV14
ASSMEGLHFLYNEQF | TRBJ2-1 | TRBV19
ASSPIGGRIYEQY | TRBJ2-7 | TRBV14
ASSETDTQPQH | TRBJ1-5 | TRBV9
ATSSDRDSNTEAF | TRBJ1-1 | TRBV15
ASSYSRGPGNTIY | TRBJ1-3 | TRBV6-5
ASSSTGQTNEKLF | TRBJ1-4 | TRBV19
ASRLQGATNEKLF | TRBJ1-4 | TRBV19
ASRPRQMNTEAF | TRBJ1-1 | TRBV6-5
ASRDRQASNYGYT | TRBJ1-2 | TRBV2
ASRPAWMRLRSTDTQY | TRBJ2-3 | TRBV4-1
ASSSRETGRSNYGYT | TRBJ1-2 | TRBV9
ASKQDVNSPLH | TRBJ1-6 | TRBV19
ASSLWASGGPSYEQY | TRBJ2-7 | TRBV12-1
ASSIVGTGGSGFQPQH | TRBJ1-5 | TRBV19
ASSRLAGYEQY | TRBJ2-7 | TRBV10-2
ASSEGQGTEAF | TRBJ1-1 | TRBV5-1
ASSQHHSSYGYT | TRBJ1-2 | TRBV3-1/TRBV3-2
ASSTRPQGGYGYT | TRBJ1-2 | TRBV27